This T cell receptor beta chain came from a study of shared clonotypes between healthy human individuals. An assay was performed, and its level was deep. The repertoire was sequenced with immunoSEQ multiplex PCR; TCRdb's copy has only in-frame clones and lacks some. The data show approximately 2.3 million clones, just over 90% seen once. This CDR3 region has 12 residues. With 7 bases removed from V and 8 bases from J, the gap between germline ends came to 9 bases. Germline CDR1 reads MDHEN; CDR2 reads SYDVKM. The TCR comes from a young man in good health. Some clones in this sample may be carry-over from other donors' samples. The chain uses TRBV28 and TRBJ1-6; no reliable D call. Specimen: naive CD4+ T cells from PBMCs. The sample's subset: CD45RA+ positively selected. The CDR3 coding sequence is TGTGCCAGCACCGCCGGGGATTCACCCCTCCACTTT. This codes for CASTAGDSPLHF.